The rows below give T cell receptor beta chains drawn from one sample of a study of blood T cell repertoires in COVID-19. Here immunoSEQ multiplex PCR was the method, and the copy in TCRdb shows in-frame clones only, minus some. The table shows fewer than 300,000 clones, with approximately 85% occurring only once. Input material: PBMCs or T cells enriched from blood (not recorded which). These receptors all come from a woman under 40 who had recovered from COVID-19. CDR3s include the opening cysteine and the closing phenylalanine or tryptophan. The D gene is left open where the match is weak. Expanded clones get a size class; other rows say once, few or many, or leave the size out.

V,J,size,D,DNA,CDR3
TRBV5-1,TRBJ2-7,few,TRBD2,TGCGCCAGCGCTCCGGGACTAGCGGTCGACTTTCAGTACTTC,CASAPGLAVDFQYF
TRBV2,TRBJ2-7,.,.,TGTGCCAGCAGTGACGGCAGGGTGTCCTACGAGCAGTACTTC,CASSDGRVSYEQYF
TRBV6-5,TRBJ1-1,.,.,TGTGCCAGCACGATGCGAGAGGCGAACACTGAAGCTTTCTTT,CASTMREANTEAFF
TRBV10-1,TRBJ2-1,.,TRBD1,TGCGCCAGCAGTTGGGTCGGGACAGACTACAATGAGCAGTTCTTC,CASSWVGTDYNEQFF
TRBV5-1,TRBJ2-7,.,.,TGCGCCAGCAGCTTGGCAGGGCCGAGCTCCTACGAGCAGTACTTC,CASSLAGPSSYEQYF
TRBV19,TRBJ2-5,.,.,TGTGCCAGTAGTGAGGGCCCCGGCGCGGAGACCCAGTACTTC,CASSEGPGAETQYF
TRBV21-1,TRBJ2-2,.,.,TGTGCCAGCAGCAAACGGTCACCATCTCCGACGAGGGACTGCCCCGGGGAGCTGTTTTTT,CASSKRSPSPTRDCPGELFF
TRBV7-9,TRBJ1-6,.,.,TGTGCCAGCAGCTCCCTGGCGGTTTCACCCCTCCACTTT,CASSSLAVSPLHF
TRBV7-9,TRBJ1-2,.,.,TGTGCCAGCAGCCCTACAGGAAACTATGGCTACACCTTC,CASSPTGNYGYTF
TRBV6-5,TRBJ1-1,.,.,TGTGCCAGCAGTTACTCAGGGGAACGGGACACTGAAGCTTTCTTT,CASSYSGERDTEAFF
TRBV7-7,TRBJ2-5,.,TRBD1,TGTGCCAGCAGCGTGACACCGGGACAGGGGTCGGAGACCCAGTACTTC,CASSVTPGQGSETQYF
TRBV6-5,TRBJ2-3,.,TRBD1,TGTGCCAGCAGGACAGGGGGCACAGATACGCAGTATTTT,CASRTGGTDTQYF
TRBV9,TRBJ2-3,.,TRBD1,TGTGCCAGCAGCGTTACAGGGGGTCTTACAGATACGCAGTATTTT,CASSVTGGLTDTQYF
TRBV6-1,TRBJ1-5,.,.,TGTGCCAGCAGTGAAGCGTCCCTGAGTTCAAGCAATCAGCCCCAGCATTTT,CASSEASLSSSNQPQHF
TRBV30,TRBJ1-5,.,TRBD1,TGTGCCTGGAAACCGGGACAGGGGACACCAAGGAGCCATCAGCCCCAGCATTTT,CAWKPGQGTPRSHQPQHF
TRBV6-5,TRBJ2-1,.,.,TGTGCCAGCAGAGAGATAAGGCGGGATGAGCAGTTCTTC,CASREIRRDEQFF
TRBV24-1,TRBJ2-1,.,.,TGTGCCACCAGTGATTTTAGTACCGGGAATTACAATGAGCAGTTCTTC,CATSDFSTGNYNEQFF
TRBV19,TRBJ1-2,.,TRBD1,TGTGCCAGTAGTGGGGACAGGGATGGCTACACCTTC,CASSGDRDGYTF
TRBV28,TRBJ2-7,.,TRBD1,TGTGCCGGTACCCGTCGGGACAGGGACGAGCAGTACTTC,CAGTRRDRDEQYF
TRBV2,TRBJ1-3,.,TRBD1,TGTGCCAGCAGTATAGGACAGGCGAGCTCTGGAAACACCATATATTTT,CASSIGQASSGNTIYF
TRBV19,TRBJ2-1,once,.,TGTGCCAGTAGTACTTATGAGGTAGGAAATGAGCAGTTCTTC,CASSTYEVGNEQFF
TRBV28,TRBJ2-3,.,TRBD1,TGTGCCAGCAGTTCGCTCCGGGACAGGGCGGGAGATACGCAGTATTTT,CASSSLRDRAGDTQYF